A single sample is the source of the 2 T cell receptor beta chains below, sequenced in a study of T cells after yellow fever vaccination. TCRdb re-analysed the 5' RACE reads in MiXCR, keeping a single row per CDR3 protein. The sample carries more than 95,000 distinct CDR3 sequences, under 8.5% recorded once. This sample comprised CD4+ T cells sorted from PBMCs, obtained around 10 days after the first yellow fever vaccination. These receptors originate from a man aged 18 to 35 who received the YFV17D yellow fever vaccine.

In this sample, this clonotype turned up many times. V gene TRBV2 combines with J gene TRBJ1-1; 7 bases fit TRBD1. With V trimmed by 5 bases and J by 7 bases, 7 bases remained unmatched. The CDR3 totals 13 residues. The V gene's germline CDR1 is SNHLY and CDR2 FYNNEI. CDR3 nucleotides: TGTGCCAGCAGTTACAGGGGAGGGGTTGAAGCTTTCTTT. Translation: CASSYRGGVEAFF.

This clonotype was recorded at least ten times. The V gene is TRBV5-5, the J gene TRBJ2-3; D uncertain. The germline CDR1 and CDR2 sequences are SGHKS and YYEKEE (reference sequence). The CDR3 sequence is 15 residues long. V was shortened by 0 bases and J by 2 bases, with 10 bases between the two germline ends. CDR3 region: CASSLEGGLTDTQYF. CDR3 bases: TGTGCCAGCAGCTTGGAGGGCGGCCTCACAGATACGCAGTATTTT.